The clone carrying this TCR beta chain was observed a few times. The data stem from a study of tumor-infiltrating lymphocytes in primary liver carcinoma. Looking at the study overall: Samples returned roughly 3.65 to 7.5 million productive TCRbeta reads, a yield that was similar across tissue types.

A constant-region primer primed TCR beta cDNA synthesis from about 550 ng of total RNA. ARM-PCR was slightly modified, and three nested multiplex PCR rounds with it gave rise to the TCR beta libraries. A C-beta reverse primer was combined with TRBV1-TRBV30 forward primers in the first two PCR rounds, and each round had roughly 11 cycles. TCRdb re-analysed the multiplex PCR reads in MiXCR, keeping a single row per CDR3 protein. The table shows 90,000 to 150,000 distinct CDR3 sequences, with less than 75% occurring only once. The tissue used was unsorted bulk material of roughly 17-32 mg. RNA and DNA were co-extracted from it with the AllPrep DNA/RNA mini kit. After removal of 6 bases from V and 5 bases from J, the junction contained 12 bases not matched to a gene. Per the germline V gene, CDR1 is SGHDN and CDR2 is FVKESK. The CDR3 has 16 residues.

The clonotype originates from a woman aged 55 to 70 with primary liver carcinoma and hepatitis B virus infection. The sequenced sample consisted of tumor-adjacent normal liver tissue. V and J are TRBV14 and TRBJ2-1, with TRBD2 matching 8 bases. The CDR3 DNA follows: TGTGCCAGCAGTGCCGTAGCGGGATGGGTAAACAATGAGCAGTTCTTC. Translated: CASSAVAGWVNNEQFF.